Detailed here is one T cell receptor beta chain. Its antigen remains unknown. This sample was taken from a study of OX40 agonist ivuxolimab in advanced cancers. Study overall: Given to patients was ivuxolimab, an agonistic anti-OX40 (CD134) antibody. Six ivuxolimab dose levels, 0.01 to 10 mg/kg, were given intravenously every 2 weeks.

Study observations and caveats: There was clonal expansion of CD4+ and CD8+ blood T cells by week 6 at 0.1 to 3.0 mg/kg.

The length of the CDR3 is 15 residues. Germline V gives CDR1 LNHDA, CDR2 SQIVND (reference sequence). The V gene end was trimmed by 2 bases and the J gene end by 3 bases; junction bases not matched to a gene: 4. Individuals having autoimmune disease history or systemic immunosuppression were not enrolled. The table came from immunoSEQ multiplex PCR; TCRdb's copy has only in-frame clones and leaves some out. The sample yields roughly 92,000 clones, 80% to 95% seen once. The sequence came from an adult with an advanced solid tumor such as melanoma, head and neck, liver or kidney cancer. This chain joins TRBV19 and TRBJ2-7; 10 bases are a match to TRBD1. Sequenced here: CD4+ or CD8+ T cells sorted from blood, sampled in a trial of the OX40 agonist ivuxolimab. In nucleotides, the CDR3 is TGTGCCAGTAGTATATCCCGGACAGGGGGCTACGAGCAGTACTTC. Translating it yields CASSISRTGGYEQYF.